The TCR beta chain under discussion was sequenced for a study of shared clonotypes between healthy human individuals. Here immunoSEQ multiplex PCR was the method, and the copy in TCRdb shows in-frame clones only, minus some. Of hundreds of thousands of clones in the sample, more than 75% are singletons; the top ten hold about 13%. V was trimmed by 2 bases and J by 3 bases, leaving 12 bases between them. CDR3 size: 14 residues. Germline CDR1 reads SGHRS; CDR2 reads YFSETQ. The receptor's source is a woman aged 40 to 50 in good health. Some clones in this sample may be carry-over from other donors' samples. The chain recombines TRBV5-1 with TRBJ2-7, with D tentatively TRBD1 (6 bases). Sequencing was carried out using PBMCs. In nucleotides, the CDR3 is TGCGCCAGCAGCTTCCGGGACAACGACTACGAGCAGTACTTC. Amino acid sequence: CASSFRDNDYEQYF.